This T cell receptor (beta chain) was identified during a study of neurological immune-mediated disorders. CDR1 is SQVTM, CDR2 ANQGSEA, per germline. Trimming took 4 bases from V and 9 from J, leaving 19 bases between them. This CDR3 has 14 residues. The time point denotes: technical triplicate 1. Input was around 1 million sorted T cells, either CD4+ or CD8+. As for the cDNA, it was generated by 5'RACE with 10-nucleotide random UMIs. Via MiXCR, TCRdb re-called the 5' RACE reads, giving one row per CDR3 protein. The sample holds 20,000 to 25,000 distinct CDR3 sequences, 13% seen once. Overall study findings and caveats: None of the CDR3 amino acid sequences of expanded clones were shared across subjects, and this suggested private repertoires in all groups. Patients with HTLV-1-associated myelopathy showed the most TCR clonal expansion. Those with multiple sclerosis showed the least, falling below healthy controls.

This clonotype has ten or more counts. What it binds is unknown. Sequencing was carried out using CD4+ T cells from blood. The gene calls are TRBV29-1 and TRBJ2-4; D is possibly TRBD2 (5 bases). The source is a female donor with HTLV-1-associated myelopathy (HAM/TSP). The CDR3 bases are TGCAGCGTTGTGGGCCAGGCTACTGGGAGCATTCAGTACTTC. Residues: CSVVGQATGSIQYF.